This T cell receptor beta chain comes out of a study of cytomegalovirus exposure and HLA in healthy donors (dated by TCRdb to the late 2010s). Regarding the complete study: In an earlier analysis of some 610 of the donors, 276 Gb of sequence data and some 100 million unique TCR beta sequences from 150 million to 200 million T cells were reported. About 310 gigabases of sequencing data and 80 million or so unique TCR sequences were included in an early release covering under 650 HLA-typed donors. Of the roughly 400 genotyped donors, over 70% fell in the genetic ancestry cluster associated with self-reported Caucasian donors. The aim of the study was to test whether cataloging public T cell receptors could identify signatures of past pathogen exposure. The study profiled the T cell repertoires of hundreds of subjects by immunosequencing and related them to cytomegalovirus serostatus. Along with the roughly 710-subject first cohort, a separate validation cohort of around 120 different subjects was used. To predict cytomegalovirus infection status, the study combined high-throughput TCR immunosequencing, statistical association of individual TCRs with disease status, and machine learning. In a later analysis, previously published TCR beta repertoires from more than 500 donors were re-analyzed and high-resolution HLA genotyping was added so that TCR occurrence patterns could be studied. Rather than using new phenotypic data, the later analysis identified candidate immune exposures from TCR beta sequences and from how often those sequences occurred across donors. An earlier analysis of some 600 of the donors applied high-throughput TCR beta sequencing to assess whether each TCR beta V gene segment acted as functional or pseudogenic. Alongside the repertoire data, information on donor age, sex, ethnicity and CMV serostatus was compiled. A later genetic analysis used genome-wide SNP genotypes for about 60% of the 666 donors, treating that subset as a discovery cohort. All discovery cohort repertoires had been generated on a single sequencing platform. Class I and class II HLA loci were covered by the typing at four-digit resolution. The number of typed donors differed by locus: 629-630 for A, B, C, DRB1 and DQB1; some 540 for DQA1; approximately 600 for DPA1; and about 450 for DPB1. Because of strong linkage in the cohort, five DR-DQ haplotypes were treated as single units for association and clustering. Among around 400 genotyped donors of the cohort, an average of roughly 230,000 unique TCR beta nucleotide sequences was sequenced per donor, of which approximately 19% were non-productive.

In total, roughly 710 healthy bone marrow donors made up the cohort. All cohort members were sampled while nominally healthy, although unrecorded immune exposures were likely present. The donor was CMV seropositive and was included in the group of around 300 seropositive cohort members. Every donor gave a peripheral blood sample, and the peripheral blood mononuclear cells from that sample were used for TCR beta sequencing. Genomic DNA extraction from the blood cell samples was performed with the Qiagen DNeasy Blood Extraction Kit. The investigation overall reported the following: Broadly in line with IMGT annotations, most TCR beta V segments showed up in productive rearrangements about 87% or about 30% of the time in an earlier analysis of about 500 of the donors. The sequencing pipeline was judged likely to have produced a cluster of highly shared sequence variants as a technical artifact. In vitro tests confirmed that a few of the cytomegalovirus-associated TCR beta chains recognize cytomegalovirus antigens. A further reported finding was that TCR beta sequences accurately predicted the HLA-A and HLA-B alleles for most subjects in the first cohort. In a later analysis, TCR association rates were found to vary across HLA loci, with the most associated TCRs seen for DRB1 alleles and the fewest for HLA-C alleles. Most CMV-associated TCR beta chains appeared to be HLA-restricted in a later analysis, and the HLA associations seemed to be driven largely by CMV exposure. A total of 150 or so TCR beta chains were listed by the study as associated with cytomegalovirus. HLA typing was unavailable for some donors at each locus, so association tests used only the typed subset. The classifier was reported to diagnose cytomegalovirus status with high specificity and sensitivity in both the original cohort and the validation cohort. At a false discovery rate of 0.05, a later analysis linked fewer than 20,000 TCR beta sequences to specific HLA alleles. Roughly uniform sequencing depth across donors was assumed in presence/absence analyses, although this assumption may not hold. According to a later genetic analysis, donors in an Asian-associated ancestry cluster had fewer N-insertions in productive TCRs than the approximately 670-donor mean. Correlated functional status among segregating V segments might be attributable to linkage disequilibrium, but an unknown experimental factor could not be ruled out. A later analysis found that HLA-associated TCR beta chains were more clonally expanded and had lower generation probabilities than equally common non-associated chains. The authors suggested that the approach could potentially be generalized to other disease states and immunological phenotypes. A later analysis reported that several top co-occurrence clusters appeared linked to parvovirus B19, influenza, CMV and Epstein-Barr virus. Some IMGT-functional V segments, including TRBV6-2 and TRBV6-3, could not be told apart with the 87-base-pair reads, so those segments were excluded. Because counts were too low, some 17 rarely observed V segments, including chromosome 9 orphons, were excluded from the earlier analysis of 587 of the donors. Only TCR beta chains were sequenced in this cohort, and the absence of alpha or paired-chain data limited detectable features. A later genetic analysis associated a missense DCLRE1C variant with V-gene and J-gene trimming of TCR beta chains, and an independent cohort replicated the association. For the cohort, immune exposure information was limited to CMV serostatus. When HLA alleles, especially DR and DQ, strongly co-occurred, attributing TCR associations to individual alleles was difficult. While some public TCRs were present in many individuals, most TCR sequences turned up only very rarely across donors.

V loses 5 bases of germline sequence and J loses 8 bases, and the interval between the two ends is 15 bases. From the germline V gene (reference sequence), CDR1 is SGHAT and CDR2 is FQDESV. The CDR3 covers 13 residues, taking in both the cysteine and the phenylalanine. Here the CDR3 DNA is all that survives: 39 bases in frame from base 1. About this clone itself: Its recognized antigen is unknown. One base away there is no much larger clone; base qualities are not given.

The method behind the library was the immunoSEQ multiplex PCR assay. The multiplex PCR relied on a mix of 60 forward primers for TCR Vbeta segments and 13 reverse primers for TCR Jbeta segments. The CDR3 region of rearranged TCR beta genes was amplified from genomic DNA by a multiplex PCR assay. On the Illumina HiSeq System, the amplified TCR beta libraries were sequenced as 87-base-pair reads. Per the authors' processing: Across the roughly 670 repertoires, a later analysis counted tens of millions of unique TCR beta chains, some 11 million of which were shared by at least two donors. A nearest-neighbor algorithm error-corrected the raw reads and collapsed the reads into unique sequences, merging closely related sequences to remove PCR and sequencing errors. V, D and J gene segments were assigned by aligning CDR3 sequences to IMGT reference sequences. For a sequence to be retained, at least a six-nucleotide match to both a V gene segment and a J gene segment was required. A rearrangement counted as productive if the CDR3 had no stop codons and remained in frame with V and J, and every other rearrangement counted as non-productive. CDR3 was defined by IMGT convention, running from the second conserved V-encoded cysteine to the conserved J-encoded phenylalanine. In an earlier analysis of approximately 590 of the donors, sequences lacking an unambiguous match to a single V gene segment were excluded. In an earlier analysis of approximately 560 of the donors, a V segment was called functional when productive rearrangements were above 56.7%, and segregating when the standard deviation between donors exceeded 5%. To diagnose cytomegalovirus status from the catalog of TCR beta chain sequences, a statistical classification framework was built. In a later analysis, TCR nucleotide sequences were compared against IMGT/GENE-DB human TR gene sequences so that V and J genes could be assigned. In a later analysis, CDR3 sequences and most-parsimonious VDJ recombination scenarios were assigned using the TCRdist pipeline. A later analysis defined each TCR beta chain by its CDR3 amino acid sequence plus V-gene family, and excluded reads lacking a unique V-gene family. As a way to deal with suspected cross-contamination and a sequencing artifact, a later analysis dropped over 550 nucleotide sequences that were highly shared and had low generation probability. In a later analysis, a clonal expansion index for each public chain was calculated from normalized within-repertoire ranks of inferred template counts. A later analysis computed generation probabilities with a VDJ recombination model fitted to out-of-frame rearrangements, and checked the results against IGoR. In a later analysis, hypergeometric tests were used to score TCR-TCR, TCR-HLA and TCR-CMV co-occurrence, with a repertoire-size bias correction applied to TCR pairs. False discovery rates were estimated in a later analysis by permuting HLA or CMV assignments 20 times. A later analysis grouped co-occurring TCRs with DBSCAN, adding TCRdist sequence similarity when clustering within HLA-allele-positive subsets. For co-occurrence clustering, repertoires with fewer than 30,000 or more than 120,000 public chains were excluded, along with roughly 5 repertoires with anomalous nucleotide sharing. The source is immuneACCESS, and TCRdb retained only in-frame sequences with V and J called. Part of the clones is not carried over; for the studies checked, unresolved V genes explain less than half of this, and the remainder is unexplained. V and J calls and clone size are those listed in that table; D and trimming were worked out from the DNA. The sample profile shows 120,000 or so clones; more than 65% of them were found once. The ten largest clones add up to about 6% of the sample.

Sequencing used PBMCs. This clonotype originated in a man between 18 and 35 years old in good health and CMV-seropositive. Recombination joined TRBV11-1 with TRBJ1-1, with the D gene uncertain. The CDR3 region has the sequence CASSRGNAWEAFF. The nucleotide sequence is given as TGTGCCAGCAGCCGAGGGAACGCCTGGGAAGCTTTCTTT.